Below are 29 T cell receptor beta chains sequenced from a single sample in a study of T cell repertoires in cytomegalovirus infection (dated by TCRdb to the late 2010s). The sequencing machine was an Illumina HiSeq 1500. TCRdb reanalyzed the raw reads on its own, using fastp at Q25 for trimming and MiXCR for clone calling, and kept in-frame beta chains. CDR3 protein sequences are deduplicated, and each keeps its most common genes and DNA. This sample holds roughly 100,000 distinct CDR3 sequences; 16% were observed only once. 8% to 9.5% of the sample lies in the top ten. Sequenced sample: PBMCs. The source is a human donor in good health (CMV status not recorded). Some clones in this sample may be carry-over from other donors' samples.

This clonotype came up a few times. The rearrangement joins TRBV28 to TRBJ2-1; the D is unclear. CDR1 is MDHEN, CDR2 SYDVKM, per germline. Trimming removed 11 bases at V and 3 bases at J, with 17 bases between. The CDR3 extends over 14 amino acids. Here the CDR3 DNA reads TGTGCCTCCCGAGGAGATACCTTCTACAATGAGCAGTTCTTC. It is translated as CASRGDTFYNEQFF.

The rearrangement links TRBV7-4 to TRBJ2-3; the match to TRBD2 covers 7 bases. V lost 3 bases, J lost 2 bases, and 5 bases stayed unmatched. This CDR3 region has 15 residues. In germline, CDR1 is SGHVT, CDR2 SQSDAQ. The CDR3 nucleotides read TGTGCCAGCAGCTTTCGAGGGACTAACACAGATACGCAGTATTTT. It encodes CASSFRGTNTDTQYF.

The rearrangement uses TRBV7-9 and TRBJ1-1; maybe TRBD1 (5 bases). Per germline, CDR1 SEHNR and CDR2 FQNEAQ (reference sequence). This CDR3 spans 14 amino acids. V lost 4 bases and J lost 1, with 10 bases in between. The CDR3 sequence: CASSWGTENTEAFF. The CDR3 DNA sequence: TGTGCCAGCAGCTGGGGGACGGAGAACACTGAAGCTTTCTTT.

Many counts were recorded for this clonotype. J is TRBJ2-7 and V is TRBV11-2; D ambiguous. V was cut by 3 bases and J by 6 bases, with 9 bases left in between. Germline CDR1 and CDR2: SGHAT and FQNNGV. The CDR3 has 12 residues. The CDR3 sequence is CASSFWAGEQYF. As DNA, the CDR3 is TGTGCCAGCAGCTTTTGGGCTGGCGAGCAGTACTTC.

Many counts were recorded for this clonotype. This chain's CDR3 is CASVPTSGGTDTQYF. For the CDR3, the DNA is TGTGCCAGCGTCCCGACTAGCGGGGGCACAGATACGCAGTATTTT. The chain couples TRBV7-2 to TRBJ2-3; 11 bases line up with TRBD2. Germline-derived CDR1 and CDR2 are SGHTA and FQGNSA. CDR3 length: 15 amino acids. With V trimmed by 8 bases and J by 1 base, 5 bases remained unmatched. Full variable domain (rest looked up from reference TRBV7-2 and TRBJ2-3): GAGVSQSPSNKVTEKGKDVELRCDPISGHTALYWYRQSLGQGLEFLIYFQGNSAPDKSGLPSDRFSAERTGGSVSTLTIQRTQQEDSAVYLCASVPTSGGTDTQYFGPGTRLTVL.

The V gene is TRBV12-3 or TRBV12-4, the J gene TRBJ1-5; no clear D gene. The CDR3 spans 13 residues. The V end was cut by 6 bases, the J end by 6 bases, with 12 bases between. This CDR3 is CASRTTGPQPQHF. CDR3 DNA: TGTGCCAGCAGAACAACCGGACCTCAGCCCCAGCATTTT.

In this sample, this clonotype turned up many times. This rearrangement joins TRBV7-2 to TRBJ2-1; perhaps TRBD2 as D (7 bases). V was cut by 5 bases and J by 0 bases, with 14 bases left in between. This CDR3 is 16 amino acids long. Germline loops: CDR1 SGHTA, CDR2 FQGNSA. The CDR3 loop reads CASSRGGGISYNEQFF. Written as DNA, the CDR3 is TGTGCCAGCAGCCGAGGGGGGGGGATCTCCTACAATGAGCAGTTCTTC.

CDR3: CATSRDKGMRNYGYTF. As DNA, the CDR3 is TGTGCCACCAGCAGAGATAAGGGTATGCGGAACTATGGCTACACCTTC. V usage is TRBV15 and J usage is TRBJ1-2, with D unresolved. Germline V gives CDR1 LNHNV, CDR2 YYDKDF (reference sequence). Trimming left V 0 bases short and J 2 bases short, with 13 bases between. This CDR3 comprises 16 residues.

This clonotype was observed a few times. J is TRBJ2-3 and V is TRBV20-1, with 7 bases aligning to TRBD1. Germline CDR1 reads DFQATT; CDR2 reads SNEGSKA (reference sequence). With V trimmed by 3 bases and J by 4 bases, 10 bases remained unmatched. The CDR3 is 15 amino acids. The CDR3 nucleotides read TGCAGTGCTAGTAAAACAGGGGTCGTGCCAGATACGCAGTATTTT. This encodes CSASKTGVVPDTQYF.

This clonotype was seen at least ten times. V is TRBV12-3 or TRBV12-4 and J is TRBJ2-1, with TRBD2 matching 9 bases. The ends lost 6 bases at V and 7 bases at J; junction bases unmatched: 4. The CDR3 sequence is 13 residues long. CDR3: CASSPTSGNEQFF. CDR3 nucleotides: TGTGCCAGCAGCCCCACTAGCGGGAATGAGCAGTTCTTC.

The chain is built from TRBV5-4 and TRBJ2-5; perhaps D is TRBD1 or TRBD2 (5 bases each). This CDR3 region has 14 residues. Germline assignment: CDR1 SGHNT and CDR2 YYREEE (reference sequence). V lost 4 bases to trimming and J lost 5 bases, with 15 bases between them. The CDR3 here is CASSRDPLVETQYF. The DNA for the CDR3 is TGTGCCAGCAGCCGGGACCCCCTTGTTGAGACCCAGTACTTC.

Many counts were recorded for this clonotype. The V gene is TRBV7-2, the J gene TRBJ2-3; D remains unclear. The CDR3 runs to 12 residues. Looked up from germline, CDR1 is SGHTA and CDR2 is FQGNSA. V was cut by 5 bases and J by 2 bases, with 5 bases left in between. The CDR3 loop is CASSAYTDTQYF. The CDR3 DNA sequence: TGTGCCAGCAGCGCCTACACAGATACGCAGTATTTT. Complete variable domain (other parts from reference TRBV7-2 and TRBJ2-3): GAGVSQSPSNKVTEKGKDVELRCDPISGHTALYWYRQSLGQGLEFLIYFQGNSAPDKSGLPSDRFSAERTGGSVSTLTIQRTQQEDSAVYLCASSAYTDTQYFGPGTRLTVL.

With respect to this clonotype: A much larger clone lies one base from this, so it may be a read error. This chain links TRBV20-1 with TRBJ1-4, with 10 positions matching TRBD1. Germline lookup yields CDR1 DFQATT and CDR2 SNEGSKA (reference sequence). The CDR3 consists of 15 residues. In DNA form, the CDR3 reads TGCAGTGCTGGTCGGGACAGGGGTCGTGGTGAAAACCTGTTTTTT. Translated: CSAGRDRGRGENLFF.

The table lists this clonotype with a few counts. CDR3 bases: TGTGCCAGCAGCCCCACTGGACTGAGTGGGAACACTGAAGCTTTCTTT. It is translated as CASSPTGLSGNTEAFF. The J gene is TRBJ1-1, the V gene TRBV5-8; D unresolved. The CDR3 length is 16 residues. Germline loops: CDR1 SGHTS, CDR2 YDEGEE. V lost 4 bases, J lost 1 base, and 17 bases lay in between.

In its sample, this clonotype was seen a few times. The chain couples TRBV20-1 to TRBJ2-1; TRBD2 matches 13 bases. In germline, CDR1 is DFQATT, CDR2 SNEGSKA (reference sequence). The V gene end was trimmed by 0 bases and the J gene end by 4 bases; junction bases not matched to a gene: 15. This CDR3 has 20 amino acids. In nucleotides, the CDR3 is TGCAGTGCTAGAGATAAAAGACTAGCGGGGGGCCATATTAGTTACAATGAGCAGTTCTTC. Translation: CSARDKRLAGGHISYNEQFF.

In its sample, this clonotype was seen many times. The CDR3 DNA sequence: TGTGCCAGCAGCCCCGACAGCGCTGGAAACACCATATATTTT. It translates to CASSPDSAGNTIYF. The gene calls are TRBV7-3 and TRBJ1-3, with D possibly matching TRBD1 (5 bases). Trimming shortened V by 5 bases and J by 2 bases, and 10 bases separated the two germline ends. The germline gives CDR1 SGHTA, CDR2 FQGTGA. This CDR3 has 14 residues.

This clonotype was seen many times. The chain is built from TRBV6-1 and TRBJ1-1; 8 nucleotides agree with TRBD1. Germline values: CDR1 MNHNS, CDR2 SASEGT. Unmatched junction bases numbered 5, after V lost 6 bases and J lost 8 bases. The CDR3 runs to 12 residues. Here the CDR3 reads CASSTGTGEAFF. In DNA, the CDR3 is TGTGCCAGCAGCACTGGGACAGGCGAAGCTTTCTTT.

This clonotype has ten or more counts. This chain uses TRBV7-8 with TRBJ2-3, with TRBD2 as a possible D gene (5 bases). Between the trimmed V and J ends, which lost 0 bases and 4 bases, there was a span of 14 bases. Germline assignment: CDR1 SGHVS and CDR2 FQNEAQ. The length of the CDR3 is 16 residues. CDR3 amino acids: CASSLALIRGADTQYF. Written as DNA, the CDR3 is TGTGCCAGCAGCTTAGCGCTGATTCGGGGAGCAGATACGCAGTATTTT.

V gene TRBV3-1 combines with J gene TRBJ2-7; 9 bases line up with TRBD1. Germline assignment: CDR1 LGHDT and CDR2 YNNKEL (reference sequence). This CDR3 region has 16 residues. V lost 4 bases and J lost 1; bases outside the gene matches: 8. CDR3: CASSPTGGVGSYEQYF. The CDR3 coding sequence is TGTGCCAGCAGCCCTACAGGGGGCGTGGGGTCCTACGAGCAGTACTTC.

For this clonotype: This may be a read error: a much more frequent sequence differs by one nucleotide. The gene calls are TRBV29-1 and TRBJ2-5; unclear D gene. This CDR3 has 15 residues. V lost 1 base to trimming and J lost 3 bases, with 15 bases between them. Germline V gives CDR1 SQVTM, CDR2 ANQGSEA. CDR3 sequence (DNA): TGCAGCGTTGAAGTGGTGGTCGTGGGAAAAGAGACCCAGTACTTC. This sequence encodes CSVEVVVVGKETQYF. The full variable domain, with the rest looked up from reference TRBV29-1 and TRBJ2-5, is SAVISQKPSRDICQRGTSLTIQCQVDSQVTMMFWYRQQPGQSLTLIATANQGSEATYESGFVIDKFPISRPNLTFSTLTVSNMSPEDSSIYLCSVEVVVVGKETQYFGPGTRLLVL.

The chain employs TRBV12-3 or TRBV12-4 and TRBJ2-5; D unclear. The V end lost 3 bases, the J end lost 2 bases, and 10 bases lay between the germline ends. The CDR3 runs 14 residues. The CDR3 here is CASSLAGFQETQYF. Written as DNA, the CDR3 is TGTGCCAGCAGTTTGGCAGGTTTTCAAGAGACCCAGTACTTC.

This clonotype showed up just a few times. The chain is built from TRBV6-1 and TRBJ1-2, with D unclear. The CDR3 runs 13 residues. Germline CDR1 and CDR2: MNHNS and SASEGT. Trimming stripped 5 bases from V and 4 bases from J, with 11 bases between. The CDR3 DNA reads as TGTGCCAGCAGTACCCAGGAGTCCTATGGCTACACCTTC. Residues: CASSTQESYGYTF.

This clonotype was seen at least ten times. The V and J genes are TRBV6-6 and TRBJ2-1; 7 positions agree with TRBD2. The CDR3 is 15 amino acids. Germline V lookup: CDR1 MNHNY, CDR2 SVGAGI (reference sequence). With 2 bases clipped from V and 4 bases from J, the junction kept 5 bases outside the gene matches. CDR3 nucleotides: TGTGCCAGCAGTTACGGGGGAGGGATATACAATGAGCAGTTCTTC. Translating it yields CASSYGGGIYNEQFF.

This clonotype was picked up many times. The V gene is TRBV7-8, the J gene TRBJ2-5; D gene unclear. V was shortened by 4 bases and J by 5 bases, with 14 bases between the two germline ends. Germline V gives CDR1 SGHVS, CDR2 FQNEAQ. This CDR3 contains 14 residues. CDR3 amino acids: CASSSHGVRETQYF. CDR3 bases: TGTGCCAGCAGCTCCCATGGGGTCCGGGAGACCCAGTACTTC.

In regard to this clonotype: A read error may account for a junction end that differs from germline. The chain employs TRBV4-1 and TRBJ2-1, with D uncertain. The DNA end favors TRBJ2-7, so the J call may be wrong. Germline CDR1 reads MGHRA; CDR2 reads YSYEKL. The CDR3 runs to 14 residues. The CDR3 reads CASGQDSQYNEQYF. In nucleotides, the CDR3 is TGCGCCAGCGGCCAAGATTCACAGTACAATGAGCAGTACTTC.

The sample holds many counts of this clonotype. The gene calls are TRBV7-3 and TRBJ1-2; D may be TRBD1 (5 bases). The CDR3 loop spans 15 amino acids. Trimming took off 2 bases at V and 7 bases at J, with 17 bases between the two ends. Germline lookup yields CDR1 SGHTA and CDR2 FQGTGA. The CDR3 DNA is TGTGCCAGCAGCTTAGAAGCTGGGGCGAGAGGTGGCTACACCTTC. It yields the protein CASSLEAGARGGYTF.

There are a few counts of this clonotype. The V and J genes are TRBV28 and TRBJ1-3; possible D gene TRBD1, 6 bases. CDR3 length: 17 amino acids. Per the germline V gene, CDR1 is MDHEN and CDR2 is SYDVKM. V shed 6 bases and J shed 4 bases, with 22 bases lying between them. The CDR3 coding sequence is TGTGCCAGCAGCCCCACAGGGACGGCGAAAAACGGAAACACCATATATTTT. Its protein product is CASSPTGTAKNGNTIYF.

This clonotype was picked up a small number of times. The CDR3 is CSVEGGGRAFF. The CDR3 region has the DNA TGCAGCGTTGAGGGGGGAGGGCGGGCTTTCTTT. V is TRBV29-1 and J is TRBJ1-1; D possibly corresponds to TRBD1 (5 bases). Germline V gene sequence: CDR1 SQVTM, CDR2 ANQGSEA. CDR3 length equals 11 residues. The germline V and J ends were trimmed by 3 bases and 11 bases, with 13 bases remaining between them.

The chain employs TRBV5-1 and TRBJ1-1, with TRBD1 matching 7 bases. Germline loops: CDR1 SGHRS, CDR2 YFSETQ. J lost 5 bases, V lost 1 base, and 8 bases had no gene match. The CDR3 covers 15 residues. The CDR3 DNA reads as TGCGCCAGCAGCTTGTTAGGGGGCGCAGAGACTGAAGCTTTCTTT. This gives the protein CASSLLGGAETEAFF.